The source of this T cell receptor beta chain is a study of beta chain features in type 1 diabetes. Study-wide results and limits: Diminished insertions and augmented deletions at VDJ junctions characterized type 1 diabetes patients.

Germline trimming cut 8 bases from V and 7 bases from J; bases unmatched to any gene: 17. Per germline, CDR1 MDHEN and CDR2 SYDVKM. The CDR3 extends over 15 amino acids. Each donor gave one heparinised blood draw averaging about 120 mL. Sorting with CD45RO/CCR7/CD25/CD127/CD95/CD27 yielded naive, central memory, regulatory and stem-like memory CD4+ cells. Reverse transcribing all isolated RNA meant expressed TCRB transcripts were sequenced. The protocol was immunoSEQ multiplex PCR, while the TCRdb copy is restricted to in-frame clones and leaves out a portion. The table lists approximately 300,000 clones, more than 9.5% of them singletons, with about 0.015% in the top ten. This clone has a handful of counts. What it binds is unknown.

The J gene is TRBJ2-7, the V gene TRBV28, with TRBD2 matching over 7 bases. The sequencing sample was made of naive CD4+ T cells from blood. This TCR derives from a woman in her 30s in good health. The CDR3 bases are TGTGCCAGCTCATACGGGGGAGGGCCGTTAGGGGAGCAGTACTTC. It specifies CASSYGGGPLGEQYF.